This T cell receptor beta chain was sequenced for a study of technical replicates of blood from several donors. The repertoire was sequenced with immunoSEQ multiplex PCR; TCRdb's copy has only in-frame clones and lacks some. The table lists 15,000 to 18,000 clones, 80% to 90% of them singletons. The TCR comes from a human donor in good health. Sequenced material: PBMCs.

Written as DNA, the CDR3 is TGCGCCAGCAGCTTGGCTACAGGGGTTGGAAACACCATATATTTT. Translating it yields CASSLATGVGNTIYF. J is TRBJ1-3 and V is TRBV5-1; TRBD1 aligns across 7 bases. The V segment lost 0 bases and the J segment 3 bases; nucleotides outside the gene matches: 3. CDR1 SGHRS and CDR2 YFSETQ come from the germline V gene. The CDR3 consists of 15 residues.